The present entry profiles one T cell receptor (beta chain) with its context. Its antigen is not known. Primers included in the PCR were 60 Vbeta and 13 Jbeta primers. Sequenced by immunoSEQ multiplex PCR; TCRdb stores in-frame clones only, minus some. The profile shows over 150,000 clones, about 78% of them singletons. The record originates from a study of cytomegalovirus exposure and HLA in healthy donors. Broader study findings: There were several of the most significant clusters that appeared linked to common viral pathogens in a later analysis. Confirmation in vitro established that three CMV-associated chains were specific for CMV antigens.

Germline V CDR1 and CDR2: SGHVS, FQNEAQ. The CDR3 consists of 17 residues. The ends were cut back, 5 bases at V and 2 bases at J, with 20 bases in the middle. The sample consisted of PBMCs. The chain couples TRBV7-8 to TRBJ2-3, with TRBD1 as a possible D gene (7 bases). The clonotype was recovered from a woman in her 50s in good health and CMV-seropositive. CDR3 DNA sequence: TGTGCCAGCAGCCGACAGGGACTCACGTATTACACAGATACGCAGTATTTT. Its protein is CASSRQGLTYYTDTQYF.